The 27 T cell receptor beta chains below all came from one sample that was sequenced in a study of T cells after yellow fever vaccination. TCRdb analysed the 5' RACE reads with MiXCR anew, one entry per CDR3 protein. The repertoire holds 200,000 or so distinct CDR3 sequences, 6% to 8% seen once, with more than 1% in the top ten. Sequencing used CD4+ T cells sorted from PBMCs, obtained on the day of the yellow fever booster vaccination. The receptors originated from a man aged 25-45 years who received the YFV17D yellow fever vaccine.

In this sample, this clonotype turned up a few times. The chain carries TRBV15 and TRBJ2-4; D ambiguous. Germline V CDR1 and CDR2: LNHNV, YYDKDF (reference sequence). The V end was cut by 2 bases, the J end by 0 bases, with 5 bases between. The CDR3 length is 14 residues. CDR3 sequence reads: CATSRQLAKNIQYF. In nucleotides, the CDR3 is TGTGCCACCAGCAGACAGCTAGCCAAAAACATTCAGTACTTC. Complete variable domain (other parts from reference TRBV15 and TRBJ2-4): DAMVIQNPRYQVTQFGKPVTLSCSQTLNHNVMYWYQQKSSQAPKLLFHYYDKDFNNEADTPDNFQSRRPNTSFCFLDIRSPGLGDTAMYLCATSRQLAKNIQYFGAGTRLSVL.

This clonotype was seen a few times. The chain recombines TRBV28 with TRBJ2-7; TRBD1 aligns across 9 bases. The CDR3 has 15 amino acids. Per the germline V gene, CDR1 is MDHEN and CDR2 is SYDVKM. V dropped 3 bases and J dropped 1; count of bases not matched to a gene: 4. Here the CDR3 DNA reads TGTGCCAGCAGTTTTATGGGGACAGGGTCCTACGAGCAGTACTTC. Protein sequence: CASSFMGTGSYEQYF. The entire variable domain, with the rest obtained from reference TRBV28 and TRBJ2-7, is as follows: DVKVTQSSRYLVKRTGEKVFLECVQDMDHENMFWYRQDPGLGLRLIYFSYDVKMKEKGDIPEGYSVSREKKERFSLILESASTNQTSMYLCASSFMGTGSYEQYFGPGTRLTVT.

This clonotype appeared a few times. The CDR3 loop is CASSPGSGRLDTQYF. CDR3 DNA: TGTGCCAGCTCACCGGGTAGCGGGAGGTTGGATACGCAGTATTTT. V usage is TRBV18 and J usage is TRBJ2-3, with 10 bases fitting TRBD2. CDR3 length: 15 residues. The ends lost 3 bases at V and 6 bases at J; junction bases unmatched: 6. The germline gives CDR1 KGHSH, CDR2 LQKENI.

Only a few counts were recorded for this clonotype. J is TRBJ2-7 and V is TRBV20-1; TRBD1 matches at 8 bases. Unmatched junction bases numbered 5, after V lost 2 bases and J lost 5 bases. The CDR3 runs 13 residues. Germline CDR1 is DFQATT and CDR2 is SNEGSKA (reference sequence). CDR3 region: CSARQGAIDEQYF. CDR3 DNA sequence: TGCAGTGCTAGACAGGGGGCGATCGACGAGCAGTACTTC.

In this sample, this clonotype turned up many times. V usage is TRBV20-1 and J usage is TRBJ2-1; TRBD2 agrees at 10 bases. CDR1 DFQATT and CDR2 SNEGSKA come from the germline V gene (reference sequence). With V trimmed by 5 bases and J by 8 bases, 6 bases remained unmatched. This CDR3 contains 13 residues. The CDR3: CSAGLAGEYEQFF. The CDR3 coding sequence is TGCAGTGCTGGGCTAGCGGGAGAGTATGAGCAGTTCTTC.

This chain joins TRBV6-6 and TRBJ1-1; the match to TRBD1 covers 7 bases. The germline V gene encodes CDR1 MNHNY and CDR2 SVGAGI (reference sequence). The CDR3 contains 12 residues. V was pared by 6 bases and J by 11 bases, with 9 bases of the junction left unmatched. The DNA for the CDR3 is TGTGCCAGCAGGTCTACTACAGGGGTGGCTTTCTTT. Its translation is CASRSTTGVAFF.

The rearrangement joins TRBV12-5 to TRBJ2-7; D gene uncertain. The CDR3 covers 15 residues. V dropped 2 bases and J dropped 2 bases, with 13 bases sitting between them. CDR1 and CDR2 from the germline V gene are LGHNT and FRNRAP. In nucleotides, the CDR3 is TGTGCTAGTGGTTTGTGGCCCGAAACCACCTACGAGCAGTACTTC. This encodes CASGLWPETTYEQYF.

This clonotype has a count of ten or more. The CDR3 spells CASSDNSLVGIEQFF. For the CDR3, the DNA is TGTGCCAGCAGTGACAACAGCCTCGTGGGCATTGAGCAGTTCTTC. This sequence joins TRBV6-1 and TRBJ2-1; D gene ambiguous. With 3 bases removed from V and 9 bases from J, the gap between germline ends came to 18 bases. This CDR3 is built from 15 residues. Germline loops: CDR1 MNHNS, CDR2 SASEGT.

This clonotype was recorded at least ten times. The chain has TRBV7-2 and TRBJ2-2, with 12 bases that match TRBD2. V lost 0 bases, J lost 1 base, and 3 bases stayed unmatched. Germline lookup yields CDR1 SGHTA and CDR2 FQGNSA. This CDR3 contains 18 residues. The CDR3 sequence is CASSLAPGLAGNTGELFF. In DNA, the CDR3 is TGTGCCAGCAGCTTAGCTCCGGGACTAGCGGGGAACACCGGGGAGCTGTTTTTT.

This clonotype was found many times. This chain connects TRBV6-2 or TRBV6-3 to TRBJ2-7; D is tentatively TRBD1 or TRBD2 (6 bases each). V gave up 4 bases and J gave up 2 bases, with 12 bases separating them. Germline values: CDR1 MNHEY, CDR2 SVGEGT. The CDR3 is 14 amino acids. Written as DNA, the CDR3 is TGTGCCAGCAGTTCCGCGGGACACACCTACGAGCAGTACTTC. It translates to CASSSAGHTYEQYF.

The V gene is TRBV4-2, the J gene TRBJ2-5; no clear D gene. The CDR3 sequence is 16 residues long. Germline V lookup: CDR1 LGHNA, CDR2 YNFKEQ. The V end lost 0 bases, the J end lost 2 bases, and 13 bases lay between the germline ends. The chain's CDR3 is CASSQDSVRSQETQYF. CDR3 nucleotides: TGTGCCAGCAGCCAAGACTCAGTACGGTCACAAGAGACCCAGTACTTC.

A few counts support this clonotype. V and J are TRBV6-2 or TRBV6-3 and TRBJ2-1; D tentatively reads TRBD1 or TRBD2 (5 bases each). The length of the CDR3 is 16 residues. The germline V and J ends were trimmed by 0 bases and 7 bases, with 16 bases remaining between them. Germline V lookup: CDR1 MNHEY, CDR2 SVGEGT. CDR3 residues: CASSYSREGLNNEQFF. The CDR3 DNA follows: TGTGCCAGCAGTTACTCGCGCGAGGGGCTTAATAATGAGCAGTTCTTC.

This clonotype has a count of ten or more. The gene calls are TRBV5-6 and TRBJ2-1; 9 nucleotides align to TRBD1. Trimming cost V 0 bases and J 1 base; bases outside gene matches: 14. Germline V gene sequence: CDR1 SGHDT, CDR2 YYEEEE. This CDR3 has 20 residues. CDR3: CASSLVGPGQGSGSYNEQFF. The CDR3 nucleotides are TGTGCCAGCAGCTTGGTGGGTCCGGGACAGGGCAGCGGTTCCTACAATGAGCAGTTCTTC.

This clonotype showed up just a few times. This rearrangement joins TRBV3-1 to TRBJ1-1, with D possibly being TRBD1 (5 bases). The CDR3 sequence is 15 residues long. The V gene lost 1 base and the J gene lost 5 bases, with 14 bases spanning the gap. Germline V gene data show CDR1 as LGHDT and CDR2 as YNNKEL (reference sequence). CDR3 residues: CASSQAPGGGTEAFF. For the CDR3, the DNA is TGTGCCAGCAGCCAAGCCCCCGGGGGAGGGACTGAAGCTTTCTTT.

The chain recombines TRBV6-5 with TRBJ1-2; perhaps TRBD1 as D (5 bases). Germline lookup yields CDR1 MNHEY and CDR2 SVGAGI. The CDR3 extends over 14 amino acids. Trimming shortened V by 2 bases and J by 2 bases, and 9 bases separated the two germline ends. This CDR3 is CASSYSPGNYGYTF. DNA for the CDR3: TGTGCCAGCAGTTACAGTCCAGGGAACTATGGCTACACCTTC.

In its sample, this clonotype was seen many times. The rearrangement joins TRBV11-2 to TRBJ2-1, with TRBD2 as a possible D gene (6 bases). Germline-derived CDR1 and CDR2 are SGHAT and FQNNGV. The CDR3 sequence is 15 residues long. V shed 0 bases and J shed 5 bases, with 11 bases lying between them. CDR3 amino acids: CASSLEAGFNNEQFF. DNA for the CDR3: TGTGCCAGCAGCTTAGAGGCGGGGTTTAACAATGAGCAGTTCTTC.

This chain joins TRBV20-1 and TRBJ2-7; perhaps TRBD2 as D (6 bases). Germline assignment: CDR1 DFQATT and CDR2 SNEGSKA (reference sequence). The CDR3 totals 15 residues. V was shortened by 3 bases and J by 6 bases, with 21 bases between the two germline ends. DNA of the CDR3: TGCAGTGCTAGTAAGGCAGGGAGGCCCCTAAGCGAGCAGTACTTC. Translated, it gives CSASKAGRPLSEQYF.

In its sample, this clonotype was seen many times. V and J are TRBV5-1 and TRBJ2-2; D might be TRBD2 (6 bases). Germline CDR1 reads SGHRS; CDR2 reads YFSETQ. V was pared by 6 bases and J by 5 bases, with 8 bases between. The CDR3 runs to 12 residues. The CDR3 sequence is CASMAGTGELFF. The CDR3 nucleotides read TGCGCCAGCATGGCGGGGACCGGGGAGCTGTTTTTT.

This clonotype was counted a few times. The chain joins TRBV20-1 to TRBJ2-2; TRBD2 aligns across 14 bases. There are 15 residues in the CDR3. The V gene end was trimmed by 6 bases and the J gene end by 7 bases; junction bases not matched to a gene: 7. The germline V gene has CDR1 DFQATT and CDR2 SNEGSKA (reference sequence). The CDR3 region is CSAKLGLAGGGELFF. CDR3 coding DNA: TGCAGTGCCAAACTAGGACTAGCGGGAGGCGGGGAGCTGTTTTTT.

This CDR3 reads CASSQGTAKSYEQYF. The CDR3 bases are TGTGCCAGCAGCCAAGGGACGGCAAAATCCTACGAGCAGTACTTC. The V call is TRBV7-2, the J call TRBJ2-7, with D perhaps given as TRBD1 or TRBD2 (5 bases each). The germline CDR1 and CDR2 sequences are SGHTA and FQGNSA. CDR3 size: 15 residues. The V end was cut by 5 bases, the J end by 1 base, with 15 bases between.

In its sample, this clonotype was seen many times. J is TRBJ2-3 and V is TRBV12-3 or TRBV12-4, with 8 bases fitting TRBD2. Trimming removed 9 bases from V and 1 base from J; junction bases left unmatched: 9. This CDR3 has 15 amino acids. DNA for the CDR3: TGTGCCAGTAAAAGCCGGGAGGGAGGCACAGATACGCAGTATTTT. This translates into CASKSREGGTDTQYF.

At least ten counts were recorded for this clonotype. The CDR3 is CAISGTSEGETQYF. CDR3 sequence (DNA): TGTGCCATCAGTGGGACTAGCGAGGGGGAGACCCAGTACTTC. The chain links TRBV10-3 to TRBJ2-5; 9 nucleotides line up with TRBD2. The germline CDR1 and CDR2 sequences are ENHRY and SYGVKD. This CDR3 comprises 14 residues. Trimming at V came to 4 bases and at J to 5 bases, leaving 5 bases not matched to a gene.

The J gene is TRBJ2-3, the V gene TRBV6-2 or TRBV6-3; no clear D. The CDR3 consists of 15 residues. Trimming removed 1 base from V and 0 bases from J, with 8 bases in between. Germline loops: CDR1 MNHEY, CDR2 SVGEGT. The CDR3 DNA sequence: TGTGCCAGCAGTTACTACGGAACAAGCACAGATACGCAGTATTTT. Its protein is CASSYYGTSTDTQYF.

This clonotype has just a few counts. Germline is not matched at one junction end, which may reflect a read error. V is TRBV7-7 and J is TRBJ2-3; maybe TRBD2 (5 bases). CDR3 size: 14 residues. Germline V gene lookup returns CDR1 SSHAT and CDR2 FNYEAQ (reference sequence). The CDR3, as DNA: TGTGCTAGCAGCCTCCGGGGTTTCAGTGATACGCAGTATTTT. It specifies CASSLRGFSDTQYF.

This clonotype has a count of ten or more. The CDR3 loop is CSATGTGGFSPNEKLFF. The CDR3, as DNA: TGCAGTGCTACCGGGACAGGGGGATTCTCTCCTAATGAAAAACTGTTTTTT. The chain couples TRBV20-1 to TRBJ1-4, with 11 bases aligning to TRBD1. The CDR3 has 17 residues. Germline V CDR1 and CDR2: DFQATT, SNEGSKA (reference sequence). V lost 4 bases to trimming and J lost 3 bases; unmatched junction nucleotides: 10.

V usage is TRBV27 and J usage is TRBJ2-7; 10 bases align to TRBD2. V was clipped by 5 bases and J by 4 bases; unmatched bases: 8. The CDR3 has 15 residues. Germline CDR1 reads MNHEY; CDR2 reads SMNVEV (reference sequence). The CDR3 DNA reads TGTGCCAGCAGTCCAAAGCGGGAGGGCCGGTACGAGCAGTACTTC. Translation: CASSPKREGRYEQYF.

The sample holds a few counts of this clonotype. CDR3 in amino acids: CSASGLAPYNEQFF. For the CDR3, the DNA is TGCAGTGCATCCGGACTAGCGCCTTACAATGAGCAGTTCTTC. The rearrangement links TRBV20-1 to TRBJ2-1, with 9 bases lining up with TRBD2. The V gene end was trimmed by 6 bases and the J gene end by 4 bases; junction bases not matched to a gene: 7. The CDR3 contains 14 residues. Germline V gene data show CDR1 as DFQATT and CDR2 as SNEGSKA (reference sequence).